This record covers a single TCR beta chain. Its antigen is not known. Naive-designated CD8 cells lacked CD45RO, were positively enriched for CCR7, and omitted terminally differentiated effector memory CD45RA+ cells. All participating donors were Caucasian adults from Nashville, Tennessee. The protocol was immunoSEQ multiplex PCR, while the TCRdb copy is restricted to in-frame clones and leaves out a portion. In the table there are 2 million to 2.5 million clones, about 95% of which are singletons. CDR1 and CDR2 from the germline V gene are SGHTA and FQGNSA. With 4 bases clipped from V and 0 bases from J, the junction kept 2 bases outside the gene matches. The CDR3 loop spans 15 amino acids. The entry originates in a study of shared clonotypes between healthy human individuals. Study-level findings and limits: Researchers sampled only blood; tissue repertoires likely differ. Depth was large, yet rarefaction showed that sorted-subset sequencing was incomplete. Generation of non-shared clonotypes was less probable than generation of clonotypes shared by all four donors.

This sequence was found in a man aged 18-30 years in good health. This chain joins TRBV7-2 and TRBJ2-7; 11 bases fit TRBD2. Material for sequencing was naive CD8+ T cells sorted from blood. CDR3: CASSSGLAASYEQYF. The CDR3 DNA reads as TGTGCCAGCAGCTCGGGACTAGCGGCCTCCTACGAGCAGTACTTC.